The 20 T cell receptor beta chains below come from one sample, sequenced in a study of cytomegalovirus exposure and HLA in healthy donors. Using immunoSEQ multiplex PCR, the repertoire was profiled, and TCRdb retains in-frame clones only, with some absent. The table lists some 140,000 clones, about 88% of them singletons, with approximately 20% in the top ten. The sequenced material came from PBMCs. The receptor set was obtained from a man aged 18 to 29 in good health and CMV-seropositive.

The chain carries TRBV2 and TRBJ2-3; 7 bases agree with TRBD2. The CDR3 is made up of 15 amino acids. Per the germline V gene, CDR1 is SNHLY and CDR2 is FYNNEI. V gave up 4 bases and J gave up 2 bases; unmatched junction bases: 6. The DNA for the CDR3 is TGTGCCAGCAGTGCGCGAGCGGGGCCCACAGATACGCAGTATTTT. Protein: CASSARAGPTDTQYF.

The rearrangement joins TRBV11-3 to TRBJ2-3, with a weak D call TRBD2 (5 bases). CDR1 SGHNT and CDR2 YENEEA come from the germline V gene. The V end lost 6 bases, the J end lost 2 bases, and 12 bases lay between the germline ends. This CDR3 is 14 amino acids long. CDR3 nucleotides: TGTGCCAGCAGTAAGCGACTACCCACAGATACGCAGTATTTT. It codes for CASSKRLPTDTQYF.

The CDR3 is CASNGGRSSYEQYF. CDR3 bases: TGTGCCAGCAATGGGGGCAGGAGCTCCTACGAGCAGTACTTC. The V gene is TRBV2, the J gene TRBJ2-7, with D tentatively TRBD1 (6 bases). Germline values: CDR1 SNHLY, CDR2 FYNNEI. The CDR3 extends over 14 amino acids. V gave up 7 bases and J gave up 0 bases, with 13 bases separating them.

This clone has more than one count but fewer than ten. The V and J genes are TRBV2 and TRBJ1-2, with D possibly TRBD1 on 6 matching bases. The germline gives CDR1 SNHLY, CDR2 FYNNEI. Trimming stripped 11 bases from V and 8 bases from J, with 15 bases between. The CDR3 spans 11 residues. The CDR3 is CASRGAAGYTF. CDR3 nucleotides: TGTGCCTCCCGGGGGGCAGCAGGCTACACCTTC. The full variable domain, with the rest looked up from reference TRBV2 and TRBJ1-2, is EPEVTQTPSHQVTQMGQEVILRCVPISNHLYFYWYRQILGQKVEFLVSFYNNEISEKSEIFDDQFSVERPDGSNFTLKIRSTKLEDSAMYFCASRGAAGYTFGSGTRLTVV.

The chain recombines TRBV6-5 with TRBJ2-1, with D maybe TRBD1 (6 bases). The germline V gene encodes CDR1 MNHEY and CDR2 SVGAGI. The CDR3 has 15 amino acids. Trimming shortened V by 4 bases and J by 1 base, and 11 bases separated the two germline ends. The CDR3 reads CASSFTQGSYNEQFF. CDR3 nucleotides: TGTGCCAGCAGTTTTACGCAGGGGTCCTACAATGAGCAGTTCTTC.

J is TRBJ1-1 and V is TRBV7-3; D unresolved. Trimming took off 5 bases at V and 1 base at J, with 14 bases between the two ends. The germline CDR1 and CDR2 sequences are SGHTA and FQGTGA. The CDR3 extends over 15 amino acids. The CDR3 coding sequence is TGTGCCAGCAGCCCCAACCCGGAGCAGAACACTGAAGCTTTCTTT. Translation gives CASSPNPEQNTEAFF.

V usage is TRBV18 and J usage is TRBJ2-7, with D possibly matching TRBD1 (7 bases). This CDR3 contains 16 residues. The V end lost 3 bases, the J end lost 4 bases, and 19 bases lay between the germline ends. Germline V lookup: CDR1 KGHSH, CDR2 LQKENI. In nucleotides, the CDR3 is TGTGCCAGCTCACCGACCACAGGGGCAGGGACTTACGAGCAGTACTTC. It yields the protein CASSPTTGAGTYEQYF.

V is TRBV13 and J is TRBJ2-7, with a weak D call TRBD1 (5 bases). Germline V CDR1 and CDR2: PRHDT, FYEKMQ (reference sequence). V was trimmed by 0 bases and J by 5 bases, leaving 14 bases between them. The CDR3 contains 15 residues. This CDR3 is CASSLGGLRNDEQYF. For the CDR3, the DNA is TGTGCCAGCAGCTTAGGGGGGCTCCGTAACGACGAGCAGTACTTC.

The V and J genes are TRBV7-2 and TRBJ1-1; D is perhaps TRBD1 (6 bases). CDR1 and CDR2 (germline): SGHTA, FQGNSA. CDR3 size: 13 residues. Trimming took off 5 bases at V and 6 bases at J, with 13 bases between the two ends. This CDR3 reads CASSPRGGAEAFF. The CDR3, as DNA: TGTGCCAGCAGCCCGAGAGGGGGAGCTGAAGCTTTCTTT.

The table lists this clone with a few counts. V gene TRBV27 combines with J gene TRBJ1-5; D might be TRBD1 (5 bases). The CDR3 sequence is 14 residues long. Germline V gene lookup returns CDR1 MNHEY and CDR2 SMNVEV (reference sequence). Deletions cut 0 bases from V and 3 bases from J, with 6 bases between. CDR3 in DNA: TGTGCCAGCAGTTTATCAGGGGACAATCAGCCCCAGCATTTT. It translates to CASSLSGDNQPQHF.

V usage is TRBV4-3 and J usage is TRBJ2-3; TRBD2 matches 7 bases. Germline CDR1 is LGHNA and CDR2 is YSLEER. V gave up 3 bases and J gave up 6 bases; unmatched junction bases: 9. The length of the CDR3 is 15 residues. CDR3 DNA sequence: TGCGCCAGCAGCCAGTACGGGGGGAGTGAGGATACGCAGTATTTT. Its protein product is CASSQYGGSEDTQYF.

The J gene is TRBJ1-2, the V gene TRBV5-5; D ambiguous. Trimming pared 6 bases from V and 4 bases from J, leaving 19 bases between. Germline-derived CDR1 and CDR2 are SGHKS and YYEKEE (reference sequence). This CDR3 has 15 amino acids. CDR3 residues: CASKEALGSIYGYTF. In nucleotides, the CDR3 is TGTGCCAGCAAGGAGGCTTTGGGTAGCATCTATGGCTACACCTTC.

The CDR3 DNA reads TGCAGCGTTACTCAGGGGGATGAGCAGTACTTC. Its protein product is CSVTQGDEQYF. V and J are TRBV29-1 and TRBJ2-7, with 7 bases fitting TRBD1. Per germline, CDR1 SQVTM and CDR2 ANQGSEA. The CDR3 spans 11 residues. With 5 bases clipped from V and 7 bases from J, the junction kept 5 bases outside the gene matches.

The chain employs TRBV5-8 and TRBJ2-1; 11 nucleotides align to TRBD2. From germline, CDR1 is SGHTS and CDR2 YDEGEE. This CDR3 is 16 amino acids long. J lost 0 bases, V lost 5 bases, and 4 bases had no gene match. The CDR3 region has the DNA TGTGCCAGCAGACGAGGGACTAGCGGCTCCTACAATGAGCAGTTCTTC. It translates to CASRRGTSGSYNEQFF. Using reference TRBV5-8 and TRBJ2-1 for the parts outside the CDR3, the full variable domain is EAGVTQSPTHLIKTRGQQATLRCSPISGHTSVYWYQQALGLGLQFLLWYDEGEERNRGNFPPRFSGRQFPNYSSELNVNALELEDSALYLCASRRGTSGSYNEQFFGPGTRLTVL.

This clone has a single count. V gene TRBV18 combines with J gene TRBJ2-3; D might be TRBD2 (5 bases). The CDR3 sequence is 15 residues long. The germline gives CDR1 KGHSH, CDR2 LQKENI. The V end was cut by 2 bases, the J end by 6 bases, with 15 bases between. CDR3 sequence (DNA): TGTGCCAGCTCACCAAATCCACCGGGCGGGGATACGCAGTATTTT. Its translation: CASSPNPPGGDTQYF.

This chain uses TRBV4-3 with TRBJ2-2; 10 bases are a match to TRBD2. V lost 2 bases and J lost 4; bases outside the gene matches: 16. This CDR3 spans 20 amino acids. Germline lookup yields CDR1 LGHNA and CDR2 YSLEER. Here the CDR3 reads CASSQRTGLASPLPTGELFF. The CDR3 DNA reads as TGCGCCAGCAGCCAACGGACGGGACTAGCGTCCCCCCTACCCACCGGGGAGCTGTTTTTT.

The chain employs TRBV6-6 and TRBJ1-1; tentatively, D is TRBD1 (5 bases). This CDR3 region has 13 residues. V dropped 9 bases and J dropped 1 base, with 12 bases sitting between them. CDR1 and CDR2 from the germline V gene are MNHNY and SVGAGI (reference sequence). The CDR3 nucleotides are TGTGCCAGTCATTTAACAGGGAACACTGAAGCTTTCTTT. Translation gives CASHLTGNTEAFF.

The rearrangement uses TRBV5-1 and TRBJ2-1; D gene ambiguous. Trimming stripped 4 bases from V and 8 bases from J, with 13 bases between. CDR3 length: 13 residues. Looked up from germline, CDR1 is SGHRS and CDR2 is YFSETQ. In nucleotides, the CDR3 is TGCGCCAGCAGCCCCAGAGTAGCTGATGAGCAGTTCTTC. As protein: CASSPRVADEQFF.

The chain uses TRBV6-6 and TRBJ1-2; weak D call: TRBD1 (5 bases). Germline V gene data show CDR1 as MNHNY and CDR2 as SVGAGI (reference sequence). CDR3 length: 16 amino acids. Deletions cut 6 bases from V and 5 bases from J, with 22 bases between. This chain's CDR3 is CASSPGGGADSYGYTF. In DNA, the CDR3 is TGTGCCAGCAGCCCCGGGGGAGGGGCAGATTCATATGGCTACACCTTC.

This chain uses TRBV18 with TRBJ1-2; 9 bases align to TRBD1. The ends lost 4 bases at V and 0 bases at J; junction bases unmatched: 15. Germline loops: CDR1 KGHSH, CDR2 LQKENI. This CDR3 has 19 residues. The CDR3 DNA follows: TGTGCCAGCTCACAGACCCGTCCCGGGACAGGGACAGCTAACTATGGCTACACCTTC. This codes for CASSQTRPGTGTANYGYTF.